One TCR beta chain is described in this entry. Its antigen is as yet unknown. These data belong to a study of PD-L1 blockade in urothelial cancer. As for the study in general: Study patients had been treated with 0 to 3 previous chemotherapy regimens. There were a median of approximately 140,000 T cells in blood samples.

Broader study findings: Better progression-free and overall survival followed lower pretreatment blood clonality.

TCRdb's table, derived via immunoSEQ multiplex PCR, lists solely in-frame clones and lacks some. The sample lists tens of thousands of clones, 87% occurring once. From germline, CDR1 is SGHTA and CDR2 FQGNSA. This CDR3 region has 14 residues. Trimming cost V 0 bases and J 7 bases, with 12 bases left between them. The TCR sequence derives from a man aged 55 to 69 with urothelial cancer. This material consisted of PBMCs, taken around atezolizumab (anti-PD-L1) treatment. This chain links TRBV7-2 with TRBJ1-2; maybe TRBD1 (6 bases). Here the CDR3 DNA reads TGTGCCAGCAGCTTAGCGAGGCAGGGGCCTGGCTACACCTTC. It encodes CASSLARQGPGYTF.